The clone carrying this T cell receptor beta chain was detected many times. Antigen: not known. TCRdb fed the 5' RACE reads into MiXCR, producing one record per CDR3 protein. The profile shows under 6,500 distinct CDR3 sequences, 1% to 1.5% of them singletons. This specimen comes from a study of spatial heterogeneity in lung cancer. Study-level findings and limits: It was found that expanded intratumoral alpha and beta TCR counts tracked tumor mutation counts.

The time point was: sample taken at primary tumor resection. Sequencing of whole RNA from tumor, nontumor lung or frozen PBMC involved no sorting. The receptor was derived from a male donor with early-stage non-small cell lung cancer. The sample consisted of lung tumor tissue, taken at surgery.

In nucleotides, the CDR3 is TGCAGTGCTAGATCAGCAGGGGGGATCCAAGAGACCCAGTACTTC. Residues: CSARSAGGIQETQYF. V gene TRBV20-1 combines with J gene TRBJ2-5; D may be TRBD1 (7 bases). This CDR3 contains 15 residues. Germline loops: CDR1 DFQATT, CDR2 SNEGSKA (reference sequence). Trimming removed 2 bases from V and 1 base from J, with 14 bases in between.